This T cell receptor beta chain was identified in a study of metastatic and nonmetastatic thyroid tumors. Study background: Samples came from malignant and benign thyroid patients, and repertoires were compared across blood and tumor or nodule tissue.

There were no patients who had received any treatment before thyroid surgery. CDR3 size: 11 residues. Germline CDR1 and CDR2: LNHDA and SQIVND (reference sequence). V lost 6 bases to trimming and J lost 9 bases, with 9 bases between them. MiXCR re-clonotyped the PCR reads for TCRdb. The repertoire consists of over 30,000 clones, with less than 30% occurring once and the leading ten covering 7.8%. The receptor comes from a female donor with papillary thyroid cancer or a benign thyroid nodule (not recorded which). Some clones in this sample may be carry-over from other donors' samples. The genes are TRBV19 and TRBJ2-1; TRBD2 might be the D (5 bases). The specimen sequenced was blood. The CDR3 spells CASRRGPEQFF. The CDR3 region has the DNA TGTGCCAGTAGGAGAGGGCCTGAGCAGTTCTTC.